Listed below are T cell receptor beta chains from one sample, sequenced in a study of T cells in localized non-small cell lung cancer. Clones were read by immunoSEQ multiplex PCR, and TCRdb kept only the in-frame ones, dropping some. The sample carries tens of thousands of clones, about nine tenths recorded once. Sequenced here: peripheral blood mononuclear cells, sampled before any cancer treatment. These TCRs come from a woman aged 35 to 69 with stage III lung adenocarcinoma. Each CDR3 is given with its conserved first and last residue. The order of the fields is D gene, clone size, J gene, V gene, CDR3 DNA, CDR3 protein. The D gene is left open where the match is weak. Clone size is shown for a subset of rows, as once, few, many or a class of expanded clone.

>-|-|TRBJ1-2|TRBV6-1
TGTGCCAGCAGTGAAGGAGGGGTCGGCTACACCTTC
CASSEGGVGYTF
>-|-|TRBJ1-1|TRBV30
TGTGCCTGGAACAGTATTTTAAACACTGAAGCTTTCTTT
CAWNSILNTEAFF
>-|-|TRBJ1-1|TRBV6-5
TGTGCCAGCAGTTCGCCCGGTGGGAACACTGAAGCTTTCTTT
CASSSPGGNTEAFF
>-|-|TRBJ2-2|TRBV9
TGTGCCAGCAGCGTAGGACCCACCGGGGAGCTGTTTTTT
CASSVGPTGELFF
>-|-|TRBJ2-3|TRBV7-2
TGTGCCAGCAGCCTCCAGAGGGATACGCAGTATTTT
CASSLQRDTQYF
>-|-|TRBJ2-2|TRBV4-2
TGTGCCAGCAGCCAAGAAGGAGCCAGAGCGAACACCGGGGAGCTGTTTTTT
CASSQEGARANTGELFF
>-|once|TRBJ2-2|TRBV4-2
TGTGCCAGCAGCCAGACTACTAGCTACACCGGGGAGCTGTTTTTT
CASSQTTSYTGELFF
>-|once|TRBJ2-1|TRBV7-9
TGTGCCAGCAGCTCTGGAGGGAGCTCCTACAATGAGCAGTTCTTC
CASSSGGSSYNEQFF
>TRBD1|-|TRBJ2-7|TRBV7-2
TGTGCCAGCAGCTTGGGACAGCCCTACGAGCAGTACTTC
CASSLGQPYEQYF
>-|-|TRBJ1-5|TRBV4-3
TGCGCCAGCAGCCAAGGCCAGAATCAGCCCCAGCATTTT
CASSQGQNQPQHF
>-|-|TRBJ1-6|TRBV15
TGTGCCACCAGGCCCGGACTCCTAGGTTTGCCCCTCCACTTT
CATRPGLLGLPLHF
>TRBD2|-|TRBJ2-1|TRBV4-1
TGCGCCAGCAGCCTCGGGGGGGCCCGGGGTTATGAGCAGTTCTTC
CASSLGGARGYEQFF
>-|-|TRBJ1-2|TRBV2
TGTGCCAGCAGCGACACAGGGTTGACAAGCTACACCTTC
CASSDTGLTSYTF
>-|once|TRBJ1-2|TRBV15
TGTGCCACCAGCAGAGCCTCCAGGGATGGCTACACCTTC
CATSRASRDGYTF
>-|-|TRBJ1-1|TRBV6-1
TGTGCCAGCAGTCACGGGGAGAACACTGAAGCTTTCTTT
CASSHGENTEAFF
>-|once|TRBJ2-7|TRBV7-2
TGTGCCAGCAGTCCGGGTTGGGACTCCTACGAGCAGTACTTC
CASSPGWDSYEQYF
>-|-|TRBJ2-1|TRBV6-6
TGTGCCAGCAGTTTCACCGGGACAAGTGGAAATGAGCAGTTCTTC
CASSFTGTSGNEQFF
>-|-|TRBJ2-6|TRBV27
TGTGCCAGCAGGGGGGGTGCCGGGGCCAACGTCCTGACTTTC
CASRGGAGANVLTF
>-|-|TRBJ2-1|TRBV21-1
TGTGCCAGCAGCAAAGAAACAGGGGGCATGGATGAGCAGTTCTTC
CASSKETGGMDEQFF
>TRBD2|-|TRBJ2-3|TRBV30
TGTGCCTGGAGTGTAACTAGCGGGGGGGGAGGTACGCAGTATTTT
CAWSVTSGGGGTQYF
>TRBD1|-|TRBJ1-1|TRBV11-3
TGTGCCAGCAGCCTGGGGGACAGCCGGAACACTGAAGCTTTCTTT
CASSLGDSRNTEAFF
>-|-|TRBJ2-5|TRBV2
TGTGCCAGCAGTGTTTTTCGCCAAGAGACCCAGTACTTC
CASSVFRQETQYF
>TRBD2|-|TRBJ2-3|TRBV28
TGTGCCAGCAGTTCTAGGACTAGCGGAAACAAGAGGGATACGCAGTATTTT
CASSSRTSGNKRDTQYF
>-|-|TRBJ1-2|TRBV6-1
TGTGCCAGCAGTGAAGCGCGTACCAACTATGGCTACACCTTC
CASSEARTNYGYTF
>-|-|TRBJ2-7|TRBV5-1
TGCGCCAGCAGCTTGAGCCAGGGGAACTCCTACGAGCAGTACTTC
CASSLSQGNSYEQYF
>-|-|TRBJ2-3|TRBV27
TGTGCCAGCAGCCGCCCTGGCGGGGTGAGCACAGATACGCAGTATTTT
CASSRPGGVSTDTQYF
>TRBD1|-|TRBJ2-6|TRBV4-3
TGCGCCAGCAGCCAAGAGACAGGGTCAGGGGCCAACGTCCTGACTTTC
CASSQETGSGANVLTF
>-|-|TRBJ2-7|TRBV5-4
TGTGCCAGCAGCCCAACTGACAGCTCAGGGACCTACGAGCAGTACTTC
CASSPTDSSGTYEQYF
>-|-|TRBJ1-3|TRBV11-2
TGTGCCAGCAGCTCACGCACAGACACCATATATTTT
CASSSRTDTIYF
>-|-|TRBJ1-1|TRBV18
TGTGCCAGTCAAAACCAAGCGAACACTGAAGCTTTCTTT
CASQNQANTEAFF
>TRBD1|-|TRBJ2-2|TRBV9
TGTGCCAGCGGGGGACAGGGGAACACCGGGGAGCTGTTTTTT
CASGGQGNTGELFF
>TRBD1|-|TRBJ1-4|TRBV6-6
TGTGCCAGCAGTGGGACAGCGGGTGGCGAAAAACTGTTTTTT
CASSGTAGGEKLFF
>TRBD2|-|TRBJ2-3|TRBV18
TGTGCCAGCTCACCAAGTGGACGCGGGAGGCGCACAGATACGCAGTATTTT
CASSPSGRGRRTDTQYF
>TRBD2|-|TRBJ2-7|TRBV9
TGTGCCAGCAGCCCCGGACTAGCGGGGGCTTACGAGCAGTACTTC
CASSPGLAGAYEQYF
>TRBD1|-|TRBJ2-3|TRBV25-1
TGTGCCAGCAGTGAGGGTGACAGGGGAGGCACAGATACGCAGTATTTT
CASSEGDRGGTDTQYF
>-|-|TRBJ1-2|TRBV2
TGTGCCAGCAGTGAGTCCCTCTATGGCTACACCTTC
CASSESLYGYTF
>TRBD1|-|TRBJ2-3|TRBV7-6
TGTGCCAGCAGCTTACTGGCTCTCCAGGGGGCTACCACAGATACGCAGTATTTT
CASSLLALQGATTDTQYF
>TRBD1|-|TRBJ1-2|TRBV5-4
TGTGCCAGCAGCTTGGAGACAGGGGGCAACTATGGCTACACCTTC
CASSLETGGNYGYTF
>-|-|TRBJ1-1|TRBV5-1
TGCGCCAGCAGCTTGGGCGGGGAAGGCACTGAAGCTTTCTTT
CASSLGGEGTEAFF
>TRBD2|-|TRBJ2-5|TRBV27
TGTGCCAGCGCCCGGACTAGCGGGGGCCAAGAGACCCAGTACTTC
CASARTSGGQETQYF
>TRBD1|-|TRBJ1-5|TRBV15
TGTGCCACCAGCAGAACGCGGGACAGGGGAGAGGGTAGCAATCAGCCCCAGCATTTT
CATSRTRDRGEGSNQPQHF
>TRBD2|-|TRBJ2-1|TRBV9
TGTGCCAGCAGCGGAGGGGGGCTAGCGGGGTTGTACAATGAGCAGTTCTTC
CASSGGGLAGLYNEQFF
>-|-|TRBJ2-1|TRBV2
TGTGCCAGCAGTGGAGGGGAGTACAATGAGCAGTTCTTC
CASSGGEYNEQFF
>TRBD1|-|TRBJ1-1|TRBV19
TGTGCCAGTAGGCGGGACAGGGAAGCTTTCTTT
CASRRDREAFF
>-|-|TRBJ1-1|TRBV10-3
TGTGCCATCAGTGAGAACAGAATGAACACTGAAGCTTTCTTT
CAISENRMNTEAFF
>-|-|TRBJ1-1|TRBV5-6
TGTGCCAGCAGCTTGGGGTTCTTGAACACTGAAGCTTTCTTT
CASSLGFLNTEAFF
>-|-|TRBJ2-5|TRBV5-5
TGTGCCAGCCCCGGGGTAGGGGAGACCCAGTACTTC
CASPGVGETQYF
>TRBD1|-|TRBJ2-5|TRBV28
TGTGCCAGCAACAACAGGGGAAGAATAGAGACCCAGTACTTC
CASNNRGRIETQYF
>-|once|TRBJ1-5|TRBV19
TGTGCCAGTAGTATAGATCATGGGGACAATCAGCCCCAGCATTTT
CASSIDHGDNQPQHF
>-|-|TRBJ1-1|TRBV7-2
TGTGCCAGCAGCTTGTCCGGACACACTGAAGCTTTCTTT
CASSLSGHTEAFF
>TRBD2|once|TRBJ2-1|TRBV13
TGTGCCAGCAGCTTAGCAGCGGGGGGGAGGTACAATGAGCAGTTCTTC
CASSLAAGGRYNEQFF
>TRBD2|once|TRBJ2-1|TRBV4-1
TGCGCCAGCAGCCAAGGCCTAGCGGTCTACAATGAGCAGTTCTTC
CASSQGLAVYNEQFF
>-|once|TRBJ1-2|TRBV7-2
TGTGCCAGCAGTCGGGACGCCAACTATGGCTACACCTTC
CASSRDANYGYTF
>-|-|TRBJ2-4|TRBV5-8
TGTGCCAGCACCGTATGGGAAACTTTGGACATTCAGTACTTC
CASTVWETLDIQYF
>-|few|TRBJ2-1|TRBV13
TGTGCCAGCAGCTTAGGCCTCAATGAGCAGTTCTTC
CASSLGLNEQFF
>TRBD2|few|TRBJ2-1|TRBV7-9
TGTGCCAGCAGCCAGACCAGCGGGAGGGGTAATGAGCAGTTCTTC
CASSQTSGRGNEQFF
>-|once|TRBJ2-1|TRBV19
TGTGCCAGTAGTATAGATCGATGGCGGAATGAGCAGTTCTTC
CASSIDRWRNEQFF